Shown below are 19 T cell receptor beta chains from a single sample sequenced in a study of vaccination effects on CD4 cells after COVID-19. Repertoires were generated with immunoSEQ multiplex PCR, while TCRdb's copy carries only in-frame clones and drops some. The profile shows 50,000 to 75,000 clones, roughly 79% of them singletons. ViraFEST expansion of antigen-specific CD4+ T cells with viral peptide pools preceded sequencing. Investigators separated out CD4+ T cells once around nine days of culture had passed. These receptors have no identified antigens. The sequencing here drew on CD4+ T cells from PBMCs cultured with HCoV-229E spike peptides, taken before COVID-19 vaccination. These receptors originate from a human donor who received a COVID-19 vaccine.

This chain connects TRBV5-5 to TRBJ2-5; 16 positions agree with TRBD2. The V segment lost 3 bases and the J segment 5 bases; nucleotides outside the gene matches: 4. Germline loops: CDR1 SGHKS, CDR2 YYEKEE (reference sequence). This CDR3 is 16 amino acids long. Here the CDR3 DNA reads TGTGCCAGCAGCTCGGGACTAGCGGGGGGGCAGGAGACCCAGTACTTC. Translation gives CASSSGLAGGQETQYF.

V and J are TRBV30 and TRBJ1-3, with D uncertain. This CDR3 has 13 amino acids. The germline CDR1 and CDR2 sequences are GTSNPN and SVGIG (reference sequence). The V and J ends lost 3 bases and 10 bases respectively, with 16 bases between them. CDR3: CAWSATQSRTIYF. The CDR3 DNA follows: TGTGCCTGGAGCGCGACCCAATCGAGGACCATATATTTT.

This sequence joins TRBV7-9 and TRBJ2-7; possible D gene TRBD2, 6 bases. CDR1 and CDR2 from the germline V gene are SEHNR and FQNEAQ (reference sequence). This CDR3 spans 13 amino acids. V dropped 8 bases and J dropped 10 bases, with 21 bases sitting between them. Here the CDR3 reads CASGYGDSGAQYV. CDR3 in DNA: TGTGCCAGCGGATATGGGGACTCCGGGGCTCAGTACGTC.

The V gene is TRBV19, the J gene TRBJ1-2, with 7 bases lining up with TRBD1. V lost 6 bases to trimming and J lost 4 bases; unmatched junction nucleotides: 14. This CDR3 has 16 residues. The germline gives CDR1 LNHDA, CDR2 SQIVND (reference sequence). The CDR3 bases are TGTGCCAGTAGCCCTGGGACAGCAACATTTTTCTATGGCTACACCTTC. Protein: CASSPGTATFFYGYTF. Using reference TRBV19 and TRBJ1-2 for the parts outside the CDR3, the full variable domain is DGGITQSPKYLFRKEGQNVTLSCEQNLNHDAMYWYRQDPGQGLRLIYYSQIVNDFQKGDIAEGYSVSREKKESFPLTVTSAQKNPTAFYLCASSPGTATFFYGYTFGSGTRLTVV.

The gene calls are TRBV28 and TRBJ1-2, with a tentative D call TRBD1 (6 bases). CDR3 length: 14 residues. The V gene's germline CDR1 is MDHEN and CDR2 SYDVKM. V gave up 4 bases and J gave up 4 bases, with 13 bases separating them. CDR3 amino acids: CASSSTGGGYGYTF. For the CDR3, the DNA is TGTGCCAGCAGTTCCACGGGGGGCGGCTATGGCTACACCTTC.

V usage is TRBV2 and J usage is TRBJ1-5, with D possibly matching TRBD1 (5 bases). The V gene's germline CDR1 is SNHLY and CDR2 FYNNEI. Trimming shortened V by 3 bases and J by 6 bases, and 21 bases separated the two germline ends. The CDR3 sequence is 17 residues long. CDR3 amino acids: CASSERLGGREGQPQHF. The CDR3 DNA is TGTGCCAGCAGTGAGCGTTTGGGTGGCAGGGAAGGTCAGCCCCAGCATTTT.

This sequence joins TRBV5-1 and TRBJ2-5, with D possibly being TRBD1 (5 bases). The CDR3 contains 13 residues. V lost 4 bases, J lost 2 bases, and 9 bases lay in between. CDR1 is SGHRS and CDR2 is YFSETQ in the germline V gene. This CDR3 reads CASSDSRQETQYF. CDR3 nucleotide sequence: TGCGCCAGCAGCGACAGTCGGCAAGAGACCCAGTACTTC. The variable domain in full, with the rest retrieved from reference TRBV5-1 and TRBJ2-5, is KAGVTQTPRYLIKTRGQQVTLSCSPISGHRSVSWYQQTPGQGLQFLFEYFSETQRNKGNFPGRFSGRQFSNSRSEMNVSTLELGDSALYLCASSDSRQETQYFGPGTRLLVL.

The rearrangement uses TRBV11-3 and TRBJ2-5, with D maybe TRBD1 (5 bases). The CDR3 totals 13 residues. The V and J ends lost 3 bases and 4 bases respectively, with 9 bases between them. Per germline, CDR1 SGHNT and CDR2 YENEEA. This CDR3 reads CASSFLRGETQYF. CDR3 nucleotides: TGTGCCAGCAGCTTTCTTAGGGGAGAGACCCAGTACTTC. Together with reference TRBV11-3 and TRBJ2-5, the CDR3 gives the full variable domain: EAGVVQSPRYKIIEKKQPVAFWCNPISGHNTLYWYLQNLGQGPELLIRYENEEAVDDSQLPKDRFSAERLKGVDSTLKIQPAELGDSAVYLCASSFLRGETQYFGPGTRLLVL.

This chain links TRBV6-5 with TRBJ2-5; TRBD2 matches 9 bases. The germline gives CDR1 MNHEY, CDR2 SVGAGI. Losses at the gene ends were 6 bases for V and 4 bases for J; bases not matched to a gene: 6. The CDR3 extends over 14 amino acids. The CDR3 loop is CASRGGGAAETQYF. Here the CDR3 DNA reads TGTGCCAGCAGAGGCGGGGGGGCCGCAGAGACCCAGTACTTC.

The chain links TRBV20-1 to TRBJ2-5; D may be TRBD2 (7 bases). The germline V and J ends were trimmed by 3 bases and 4 bases, with 18 bases remaining between them. This CDR3 has 15 amino acids. Germline V CDR1 and CDR2: DFQATT, SNEGSKA (reference sequence). The CDR3, as DNA: TGCAGTGCTAGTAACAGGGCGGGAGACCGAGAGACCCAGTACTTC. Its protein is CSASNRAGDRETQYF.

In DNA, the CDR3 is TGTGCCAGCAGCTTAAAGTATGGGGGGAATTCACCCCTCCACTTT. Translation: CASSLKYGGNSPLHF. The rearrangement links TRBV7-8 to TRBJ1-6, with D possibly TRBD1 on 5 matching bases. Germline CDR1 and CDR2: SGHVS and FQNEAQ. V lost 2 bases and J 7 bases, leaving 12 bases between the germline ends. The CDR3 consists of 15 residues.

The V and J genes are TRBV7-8 and TRBJ1-2, with D perhaps matching TRBD1 (6 bases). The germline V and J ends were trimmed by 7 bases and 5 bases, with 17 bases remaining between them. The V gene's germline CDR1 is SGHVS and CDR2 FQNEAQ. The CDR3 consists of 14 residues. The CDR3 nucleotides are TGTGCCAGCACCCCTGGGGGGCAGGCATATGGCTACACCTTC. Its protein is CASTPGGQAYGYTF.

The chain carries TRBV18 and TRBJ1-4, with TRBD1 identical over 7 bases. Germline trimming cut 0 bases from V and 7 bases from J; bases unmatched to any gene: 11. Per the germline V gene, CDR1 is KGHSH and CDR2 is LQKENI. This CDR3 is 17 amino acids long. CDR3 protein: CASSPPKGTGTAEKLFF. The CDR3 nucleotides are TGTGCCAGCTCACCACCTAAGGGGACCGGGACAGCTGAAAAACTGTTTTTT.

The chain couples TRBV27 to TRBJ2-1; D may be TRBD1 or TRBD2 (6 bases each). In germline, CDR1 is MNHEY, CDR2 SMNVEV (reference sequence). The germline V and J ends were trimmed by 3 bases and 8 bases, with 14 bases remaining between them. This CDR3 region has 14 residues. The CDR3 DNA sequence: TGTGCCAGCAGTTTCTTAGGGGGAGGCGATGAGCAGTTCTTC. It translates to CASSFLGGGDEQFF.

V and J are TRBV12-3 or TRBV12-4 and TRBJ1-6; D unclear. The CDR3 has 13 amino acids. Trimming stripped 1 base from V and 10 bases from J, with 8 bases between. In DNA form, the CDR3 reads TGTGCCAGCAGTTTAGTGGGTTTCTCACCCCTCCACTTT. It specifies CASSLVGFSPLHF.

CDR3 in amino acids: CASSPQGATQYF. The CDR3 bases are TGTGCCAGCTCACCACAGGGGGCCACGCAGTATTTT. The genes are TRBV18 and TRBJ2-3; 7 nucleotides agree with TRBD1. The CDR3 is 12 residues long. The germline V gene has CDR1 KGHSH and CDR2 LQKENI. Trimming cost V 1 base and J 9 bases; bases outside gene matches: 1.

This clone appeared a single time. The chain combines TRBV18 with TRBJ2-1, with 9 bases aligning to TRBD2. V lost 3 bases and J lost 1; bases outside the gene matches: 1. CDR3 length: 15 residues. Germline V gene data show CDR1 as KGHSH and CDR2 as LQKENI. This chain's CDR3 is CASSPLAGSYNEQFF. In DNA form, the CDR3 reads TGTGCCAGCTCACCCCTAGCGGGGTCCTACAATGAGCAGTTCTTC.

The rearrangement links TRBV10-3 to TRBJ2-1; 7 nucleotides align to TRBD2. The germline V gene has CDR1 ENHRY and CDR2 SYGVKD. The CDR3 is 14 amino acids. Trimming took 10 bases from V and 0 from J; bases not matched to a gene: 6. CDR3 amino acids: CANSGESSYNEQFF. The CDR3 DNA follows: TGTGCCAACAGCGGGGAAAGCTCCTACAATGAGCAGTTCTTC.

The chain links TRBV6-2 or TRBV6-3 to TRBJ2-1, with D possibly matching TRBD1 (5 bases). CDR1 and CDR2 from the germline V gene are MNHEY and SVGEGT. V shed 0 bases and J shed 4 bases, with 13 bases lying between them. This CDR3 comprises 16 residues. The CDR3 protein is CASSYSRQGTYNEQFF. CDR3 nucleotide sequence: TGTGCCAGCAGTTACTCGAGGCAGGGAACGTACAATGAGCAGTTCTTC.